Shown below are 28 T cell receptor beta chains from a single sample sequenced in a study of blood T cell repertoires in COVID-19. Data came from immunoSEQ multiplex PCR; TCRdb stores just in-frame clones and leaves some out. The data hold a few hundred thousand clones, with 83% observed a single time. The sample was peripheral blood. The origin of the receptors is a man aged 55 to 70 who had recovered from COVID-19.

The rearrangement joins TRBV5-1 to TRBJ1-6, with TRBD1 matching over 7 bases. Per the germline V gene, CDR1 is SGHRS and CDR2 is YFSETQ. V shed 4 bases and J 4 bases; nucleotides not matched to a gene: 2. The CDR3 sequence is 14 residues long. In nucleotides, the CDR3 is TGCGCCAGCAGCCCGGGACAGTATAATTCACCCCTCCACTTT. Translation gives CASSPGQYNSPLHF.

V and J are TRBV5-4 and TRBJ1-2; D remains unclear. Trimming removed 4 bases from V and 8 bases from J, with 15 bases in between. CDR3 length: 13 residues. The germline V gene has CDR1 SGHNT and CDR2 YYREEE (reference sequence). The CDR3 reads CASSPTSQYGYTF. CDR3 DNA sequence: TGTGCCAGCAGCCCCACCTCACAGTACGGCTACACCTTC.

The rearrangement joins TRBV30 to TRBJ2-1; 7 nucleotides agree with TRBD1. The ends lost 1 base at V and 7 bases at J; junction bases unmatched: 10. The germline V gene has CDR1 GTSNPN and CDR2 SVGIG (reference sequence). The CDR3 totals 15 residues. CDR3: CAWSAKGALGNEQFF. Here the CDR3 DNA reads TGTGCCTGGAGTGCAAAGGGGGCGCTGGGAAATGAGCAGTTCTTC.

The chain recombines TRBV15 with TRBJ1-6; D is uncertain. CDR1 is LNHNV and CDR2 is YYDKDF in the germline V gene (reference sequence). The CDR3 has 15 residues. V lost 0 bases to trimming and J lost 7 bases, with 10 bases between them. CDR3: CATSRDRRANSPLHF. CDR3 sequence (DNA): TGTGCCACCAGCAGAGATAGGAGGGCGAATTCACCCCTCCACTTT.

J is TRBJ2-1 and V is TRBV10-3; 7 bases match TRBD2. With V trimmed by 10 bases and J by 9 bases, 21 bases remained unmatched. The CDR3 runs to 16 residues. Germline V lookup: CDR1 ENHRY, CDR2 SYGVKD. CDR3 in DNA: TGTGCCACCCGTTCGGAGGACGGGGGGACTGGGGCTGAGCAGTTCTTC. This codes for CATRSEDGGTGAEQFF.

The V and J genes are TRBV28 and TRBJ1-2, with TRBD1 identical over 10 bases. The CDR3 spans 15 residues. V shed 4 bases and J 6 bases; nucleotides not matched to a gene: 8. Germline loops: CDR1 MDHEN, CDR2 SYDVKM. CDR3 in amino acids: CASSSDRGVLDGYTF. CDR3 sequence (DNA): TGTGCCAGCAGTTCGGACAGGGGGGTTTTGGATGGCTACACCTTC.

The chain links TRBV7-2 to TRBJ1-2; TRBD1 matches at 7 bases. Germline V CDR1 and CDR2: SGHTA, FQGNSA. After removal of 4 bases from V and 4 bases from J, the junction contained 6 bases not matched to a gene. The CDR3 contains 14 residues. The CDR3 reads CASSSWTGSYGYTF. The CDR3 region has the DNA TGTGCCAGCAGCTCTTGGACAGGATCCTATGGCTACACCTTC.

This clone was detected once. The rearrangement joins TRBV3-1 (or the pseudogene TRBV3-2) to TRBJ1-6; D is unresolved. The germline V and J ends were trimmed by 2 bases and 9 bases, with 8 bases remaining between them. The CDR3 is 13 amino acids. The germline V gene encodes CDR1 LGHDT and CDR2 YNNKEL (reference sequence). The CDR3 sequence: CASSQLEGSPLHF. For the CDR3, the DNA is TGTGCCAGCAGCCAACTTGAGGGTTCACCCCTCCACTTT.

The rearrangement joins TRBV2 to TRBJ2-7; TRBD2 aligns across 12 bases. V lost 4 bases and J lost 5; bases outside the gene matches: 18. This CDR3 has 19 residues. Germline CDR1 SNHLY, CDR2 FYNNEI. In nucleotides, the CDR3 is TGTGCCAGCAGTGGTAGTAGCGGGCTAGCGGGGGGGCCGGTCGACGAGCAGTACTTC. Translated: CASSGSSGLAGGPVDEQYF.

This rearrangement joins TRBV27 to TRBJ1-6; weak D call: TRBD1 (6 bases). Germline values: CDR1 MNHEY, CDR2 SMNVEV (reference sequence). The CDR3 has 15 amino acids. V lost 6 bases, J lost 5 bases, and 14 bases lay in between. This CDR3 is CASRRSGQNNSPLHF. The CDR3 DNA follows: TGTGCCAGCAGGCGAAGTGGACAGAATAATTCACCCCTCCACTTT.

The chain is built from TRBV18 and TRBJ2-2, with 9 bases matching TRBD1. Germline V gene sequence: CDR1 KGHSH, CDR2 LQKENI. V was clipped by 5 bases and J by 7 bases; unmatched bases: 8. This CDR3 comprises 15 residues. Here the CDR3 reads CASSAGTGNVGELFF. DNA for the CDR3: TGTGCCAGCTCAGCCGGGACAGGGAATGTCGGGGAGCTGTTTTTT.

The chain links TRBV6-5 to TRBJ2-1; weak D call: TRBD1 (6 bases). In germline, CDR1 is MNHEY, CDR2 SVGAGI. Trimming pared 6 bases from V and 4 bases from J, leaving 13 bases between. The CDR3 is made up of 14 amino acids. CDR3 bases: TGTGCCAGCAGCCTCCGGGACAAGTACAATGAGCAGTTCTTC. The encoded protein is CASSLRDKYNEQFF.

This chain joins TRBV2 and TRBJ1-5; 9 bases are a match to TRBD1. The V and J ends lost 2 bases and 6 bases, in that order; junction bases with no gene match: 5. Germline V lookup: CDR1 SNHLY, CDR2 FYNNEI. The CDR3 runs 15 residues. The CDR3 region is CASSEQRGQGQPQHF. As DNA, the CDR3 is TGTGCCAGCAGTGAACAACGGGGACAGGGTCAGCCCCAGCATTTT.

This chain connects TRBV5-5 to TRBJ2-1; a weak D match, TRBD2 (5 bases). From germline, CDR1 is SGHKS and CDR2 YYEKEE (reference sequence). The V gene lost 7 bases and the J gene lost 7 bases, with 15 bases spanning the gap. This CDR3 comprises 13 residues. CDR3 sequence (DNA): TGTGCCAGCGCACCACCCGGGGTGAATGAGCAGTTCTTC. This translates into CASAPPGVNEQFF.

The CDR3 nucleotides are TGTGCCAGCGGTCCGGGGGTGCGGCCCTACGAGCAGTACTTC. Residues: CASGPGVRPYEQYF. The genes are TRBV21-1 and TRBJ2-7; the table gives TRBD2 as D, unverified against the DNA. TRBV21-1 corresponds to a pseudogene. The CDR3 extends over 14 amino acids.

V usage is TRBV30 and J usage is TRBJ1-2, with D possibly TRBD1 on 6 matching bases. The CDR3 has 13 residues. Germline V CDR1 and CDR2: GTSNPN, SVGIG (reference sequence). Deletions cut 1 base from V and 2 bases from J, with 8 bases between. CDR3: CAWSAGTNYGYTF. As DNA, the CDR3 is TGTGCCTGGAGTGCCGGGACAAACTATGGCTACACCTTC.

The J gene is TRBJ2-3, the V gene TRBV5-1; D not resolved. Trimming shortened V by 0 bases and J by 8 bases, and 10 bases separated the two germline ends. The germline V gene has CDR1 SGHRS and CDR2 YFSETQ. The CDR3 sequence is 13 residues long. The CDR3 DNA follows: TGCGCCAGCAGCTTGGGTTCGCAAGCTACGCAGTATTTT. Its protein is CASSLGSQATQYF.

This chain connects TRBV5-1 to TRBJ1-1; D remains unclear. The V gene lost 7 bases and the J gene lost 3 bases, with 10 bases spanning the gap. Germline CDR1 reads SGHRS; CDR2 reads YFSETQ. The CDR3 sequence is 12 residues long. The CDR3 protein is CASSKRDTEAFF. The CDR3 DNA sequence: TGCGCCAGCTCCAAGAGGGACACTGAAGCTTTCTTT. The full variable domain, its missing parts supplied by reference TRBV5-1 and TRBJ1-1, is KAGVTQTPRYLIKTRGQQVTLSCSPISGHRSVSWYQQTPGQGLQFLFEYFSETQRNKGNFPGRFSGRQFSNSRSEMNVSTLELGDSALYLCASSKRDTEAFFGQGTRLTVV.

The V and J genes are TRBV24-1 and TRBJ2-1, with a weak D call TRBD2 (7 bases). CDR1 is KGHDR and CDR2 is SFDVKD in the germline V gene. V was shortened by 1 base and J by 5 bases, with 14 bases between the two germline ends. The CDR3 sequence is 16 residues long. The CDR3 loop reads CATSDFPTGGDNEQFF. CDR3 nucleotide sequence: TGTGCCACCAGTGATTTTCCAACGGGGGGCGACAATGAGCAGTTCTTC.

CDR3 residues: CASSASGGPGEKLFF. The DNA of the CDR3 is TGTGCCAGCAGTGCCTCAGGGGGTCCCGGGGAAAAACTGTTTTTT. This chain joins TRBV28 and TRBJ1-4, with 7 bases that match TRBD1. The germline V gene encodes CDR1 MDHEN and CDR2 SYDVKM. V lost 5 bases and J lost 8; bases outside the gene matches: 11. The length of the CDR3 is 15 residues.

Of note for this clone: A much bigger clone sits one base away, suggesting this may be a read error. The J gene is TRBJ2-3, the V gene TRBV6-1; 8 nucleotides agree with TRBD2. The CDR3 length is 16 residues. Germline V gene sequence: CDR1 MNHNS, CDR2 SASEGT. The V segment lost 1 base and the J segment 2 bases; nucleotides outside the gene matches: 5. For the CDR3, the DNA is TGTGCCAGCAGTGAAGGCGGGGGGTGGGCCACAGATACGCAGTATTTT. This codes for CASSEGGGWATDTQYF.

The gene calls are TRBV7-2 and TRBJ1-1; 7 nucleotides align to TRBD1. Germline assignment: CDR1 SGHTA and CDR2 FQGNSA. J gave up 3 bases and V 5 bases, and 12 bases lay outside the gene matches. The CDR3 runs 16 residues. CDR3 nucleotide sequence: TGTGCCAGCAGCACAACAGGGGCTAAGGGGGACACTGAAGCTTTCTTT. This encodes CASSTTGAKGDTEAFF.

The rearrangement joins TRBV29-1 to TRBJ2-7; D remains unclear. V was shortened by 6 bases and J by 2 bases, with 11 bases between the two germline ends. Germline CDR1 and CDR2: SQVTM and ANQGSEA. The CDR3 is 12 amino acids. In nucleotides, the CDR3 is TGCAGCGTGGAACTACGAGCCTACGAGCAGTACTTC. This translates into CSVELRAYEQYF.

With regard to this clone: At the DNA level, this CDR3 is encoded by other sequences in the same sample as well. The V call is TRBV28, the J call TRBJ1-3; D unresolved. V was trimmed by 2 bases and J by 3 bases, leaving 8 bases between them. This CDR3 has 14 residues. CDR1 and CDR2 from the germline V gene are MDHEN and SYDVKM. CDR3: CASSLRGYGNTIYF. The CDR3 region has the DNA TGTGCCAGCAGTTTACGGGGTTATGGAAACACCATATATTTT.

The chain recombines TRBV6-5 with TRBJ1-3; no reliable D call. CDR1 is MNHEY and CDR2 is SVGAGI in the germline V gene. The CDR3 runs to 11 residues. Deletions cut 4 bases from V and 7 bases from J, with 5 bases between. CDR3 sequence (DNA): TGTGCCAGCAGTTTCAGGAACACCATATATTTT. Amino acids: CASSFRNTIYF.

The chain carries TRBV20-1 and TRBJ1-4; possibly TRBD1 for D (5 bases). Trimming shortened V by 3 bases and J by 7 bases, and 15 bases separated the two germline ends. Germline V gene data show CDR1 as DFQATT and CDR2 as SNEGSKA (reference sequence). The CDR3 contains 14 residues. DNA of the CDR3: TGCAGTGCTAGTTCAGGGTCGGGCCCTGAAAAACTGTTTTTT. Its protein product is CSASSGSGPEKLFF.

This clone was seen only once. This chain joins TRBV5-1 and TRBJ1-4; 8 positions agree with TRBD1. The J segment lost 6 bases and the V segment lost 4 bases, leaving 11 bases of the junction unmatched. The CDR3 is made up of 16 amino acids. Germline V gives CDR1 SGHRS, CDR2 YFSETQ. The chain's CDR3 is CASSIGTGGRDEKLFF. The CDR3 nucleotides read TGCGCCAGCAGCATAGGAACAGGGGGTCGGGATGAAAAACTGTTTTTT.

This rearrangement joins TRBV27 to TRBJ2-1; weak D call: TRBD1 (6 bases). Germline V CDR1 and CDR2: MNHEY, SMNVEV (reference sequence). V was clipped by 5 bases and J by 6 bases, with 17 bases between them. There are 15 residues in the CDR3. Here the CDR3 reads CASSLTGKLSNEQFF. The CDR3 DNA reads as TGTGCCAGCAGTCTAACAGGGAAGCTCTCCAATGAGCAGTTCTTC.